Following are 19 T cell receptor beta chains from one sample sequenced in a study of cytomegalovirus exposure and HLA in healthy donors. The study ran its PCR with 60 Vbeta and 13 Jbeta primers. Repertoires were generated with immunoSEQ multiplex PCR, while TCRdb's copy carries only in-frame clones and drops some. This sample has about 120,000 clones; over 15% occur once, and the top ten carry approximately 2.6%. Material: PBMCs. The receptor source for this set is a female donor in good health and CMV-seropositive.

CDR3 sequence (DNA): TGTGCCTGGAGTGTACCGGCGGGAGGTCTAGCCCCCCAGTACTTC. Residues: CAWSVPAGGLAPQYF. The rearrangement links TRBV30 to TRBJ2-5; 8 nucleotides line up with TRBD2. The CDR3 has 15 residues. The V segment lost 0 bases and the J segment 9 bases; nucleotides outside the gene matches: 12. Germline V gene lookup returns CDR1 GTSNPN and CDR2 SVGIG (reference sequence).

The chain couples TRBV7-8 to TRBJ2-1, with a weak D call TRBD2 (6 bases). Trimming took 0 bases from V and 0 from J, leaving 6 bases between them. The germline V gene has CDR1 SGHVS and CDR2 FQNEAQ. The CDR3 is 15 amino acids. CDR3 nucleotides: TGTGCCAGCAGCTTAGCAGCGGGCTCCTACAATGAGCAGTTCTTC. Protein: CASSLAAGSYNEQFF.

The gene calls are TRBV11-2 and TRBJ2-7; D might be TRBD2 (6 bases). The V gene lost 2 bases and the J gene lost 4 bases, with 15 bases spanning the gap. Germline lookup yields CDR1 SGHAT and CDR2 FQNNGV. This CDR3 comprises 15 residues. The CDR3 nucleotides read TGTGCCAGCAGCTTATCGTACGGGAGTCCTTACGAGCAGTACTTC. This sequence encodes CASSLSYGSPYEQYF. Full variable domain (rest looked up from reference TRBV11-2 and TRBJ2-7): EAGVAQSPRYKIIEKRQSVAFWCNPISGHATLYWYQQILGQGPKLLIQFQNNGVVDDSQLPKDRFSAERLKGVDSTLKIQPAKLEDSAVYLCASSLSYGSPYEQYFGPGTRLTVT.

The rearrangement joins TRBV5-1 to TRBJ1-1; D possibly corresponds to TRBD1 (5 bases). The CDR3 spans 13 residues. The V end lost 0 bases, the J end lost 11 bases, and 14 bases lay between the germline ends. The germline CDR1 and CDR2 sequences are SGHRS and YFSETQ. CDR3 protein: CASSLAIRGWAFF. The CDR3 DNA follows: TGCGCCAGCAGCTTGGCCATTCGGGGGTGGGCTTTCTTT.

The V and J genes are TRBV6-5 and TRBJ2-3; D is perhaps TRBD1 (5 bases). The V and J ends lost 4 bases and 5 bases respectively, with 13 bases between them. Germline V gene sequence: CDR1 MNHEY, CDR2 SVGAGI. The length of the CDR3 is 14 residues. This CDR3 is CASSSSRELDTQYF. The CDR3 bases are TGTGCCAGCAGTTCGTCCAGGGAACTAGATACGCAGTATTTT.

The CDR3 DNA reads TGTGCCAGCAGCAAGACTAGCGGGGAAGGAGGCGAGCAGTACTTC. It translates to CASSKTSGEGGEQYF. This rearrangement joins TRBV7-9 to TRBJ2-7; 11 bases are shared with TRBD2. Germline CDR1 is SEHNR and CDR2 is FQNEAQ (reference sequence). The CDR3 spans 15 residues. The V segment lost 5 bases and the J segment 6 bases; nucleotides outside the gene matches: 9.

In its sample, this clone was seen a few times. V usage is TRBV21-1 and J usage is TRBJ1-2; the table names TRBD1, a call not compared with the DNA. TRBV21-1 is given as a pseudogene. This CDR3 has 16 amino acids. The CDR3 loop is CASATGTGGADYGYTF. Here the CDR3 DNA reads TGTGCCAGCGCTACCGGGACAGGGGGCGCCGACTATGGCTACACCTTC.

This clone was counted only a few times. This chain links TRBV4-3 with TRBJ1-5; D not certain. This CDR3 is built from 14 residues. V was pared by 0 bases and J by 2 bases, with 5 bases between. From germline, CDR1 is LGHNA and CDR2 YSLEER. The DNA of the CDR3 is TGCGCCAGCAGCCAAGAGGCGGGCAATCAGCCCCAGCATTTT. This sequence encodes CASSQEAGNQPQHF.

The chain carries TRBV19 and TRBJ1-5; 7 bases match TRBD1. Germline V CDR1 and CDR2: LNHDA, SQIVND (reference sequence). There are 15 residues in the CDR3. V was pared by 4 bases and J by 5 bases, with 8 bases of the junction left unmatched. CDR3 sequence (DNA): TGTGCCAGTAGTACCGGGGACAGAGGAGATCAGCCCCAGCATTTT. Encoded protein: CASSTGDRGDQPQHF.

This clone was detected only a few times. This chain uses TRBV6-6 with TRBJ2-3; 8 positions agree with TRBD2. Germline V gene lookup returns CDR1 MNHNY and CDR2 SVGAGI (reference sequence). The V and J ends lost 5 bases and 2 bases, in that order; junction bases with no gene match: 9. This CDR3 contains 16 residues. This chain's CDR3 is CASSKTGTRTTDTQYF. The CDR3 DNA reads TGTGCCAGCAGTAAAACCGGGACTAGGACCACAGATACGCAGTATTTT.

The chain recombines TRBV4-3 with TRBJ1-3; 7 nucleotides align to TRBD1. Germline V gene lookup returns CDR1 LGHNA and CDR2 YSLEER. The CDR3 has 19 amino acids. V lost 3 bases to trimming and J lost 1 base; unmatched junction nucleotides: 15. The CDR3 region is CASSQPAWAQGRSGNTIYF. In nucleotides, the CDR3 is TGCGCCAGCAGCCAGCCCGCGTGGGCACAGGGGCGGTCTGGAAACACCATATATTTT.

The gene calls are TRBV6-6 and TRBJ1-3, with D possibly TRBD1 on 6 matching bases. Trimming cost V 4 bases and J 5 bases, with 12 bases left between them. Germline CDR1 is MNHNY and CDR2 is SVGAGI (reference sequence). There are 14 residues in the CDR3. The CDR3 is CASSLGGARNTIYF. The DNA of the CDR3 is TGTGCCAGCAGTTTGGGGGGGGCACGAAACACCATATATTTT.

This clone was observed a handful of times. The chain links TRBV6-1 to TRBJ1-6, with 8 bases lining up with TRBD1. The CDR3 runs 15 residues. Germline V gene data show CDR1 as MNHNS and CDR2 as SASEGT. V shed 7 bases and J 6 bases; nucleotides not matched to a gene: 8. The CDR3 sequence is CASITQGAINSPLHF. The CDR3 nucleotides read TGTGCCAGCATAACCCAGGGGGCGATTAATTCACCCCTCCACTTT.

This chain links TRBV4-1 with TRBJ2-7; 9 nucleotides line up with TRBD2. J lost 5 bases, V lost 1 base, and 6 bases had no gene match. Germline V CDR1 and CDR2: MGHRA, YSYEKL. The CDR3 is made up of 15 amino acids. CDR3 coding DNA: TGCGCCAGCAGCCAAGCTAAGGGACTAGCCAACGAGCAGTACTTC. As protein: CASSQAKGLANEQYF.

The gene calls are TRBV5-6 and TRBJ1-2, with TRBD1 matching 11 bases. The CDR3 totals 14 residues. The germline V gene has CDR1 SGHDT and CDR2 YYEEEE. The V and J ends lost 4 bases and 6 bases, in that order; junction bases with no gene match: 5. This chain's CDR3 is CASSLGQGVDGYTF. The CDR3 bases are TGTGCCAGCAGCCTGGGACAGGGGGTGGATGGCTACACCTTC.

V gene TRBV7-3 combines with J gene TRBJ1-1; D unresolved. V dropped 5 bases and J dropped 4 bases, with 11 bases sitting between them. Germline assignment: CDR1 SGHTA and CDR2 FQGTGA. This CDR3 contains 13 residues. The CDR3 region is CASSLRSGTEAFF. CDR3 bases: TGTGCCAGCAGCCTGAGATCGGGCACTGAAGCTTTCTTT.

The rearrangement joins TRBV7-2 to TRBJ2-3; no definite D call. The V gene lost 2 bases and the J gene lost 7 bases, with 22 bases spanning the gap. The germline gives CDR1 SGHTA, CDR2 FQGNSA. This CDR3 has 17 residues. The CDR3 DNA follows: TGTGCCAGCAGCTTATGGGCGACGATCTCAGTCTCAAATACGCAGTATTTT. This gives the protein CASSLWATISVSNTQYF.

The V gene is TRBV27, the J gene TRBJ1-1, with a possible D match to TRBD1 (5 bases). CDR1 is MNHEY, CDR2 SMNVEV, per germline (reference sequence). This CDR3 is built from 14 residues. Trimming stripped 5 bases from V and 3 bases from J, with 13 bases between. This CDR3 is CASSGTGGYTEAFF. In DNA, the CDR3 is TGTGCCAGCAGTGGAACCGGGGGGTACACTGAAGCTTTCTTT.

This sequence joins TRBV11-2 and TRBJ1-4, with TRBD1 identical over 8 bases. CDR3 length: 14 residues. The J segment lost 7 bases and the V segment lost 6 bases, leaving 7 bases of the junction unmatched. Germline loops: CDR1 SGHAT, CDR2 FQNNGV. The CDR3 DNA is TGTGCCAGCAGGTCGGACAGGGACGGTGAAAAACTGTTTTTT. Residues: CASRSDRDGEKLFF.